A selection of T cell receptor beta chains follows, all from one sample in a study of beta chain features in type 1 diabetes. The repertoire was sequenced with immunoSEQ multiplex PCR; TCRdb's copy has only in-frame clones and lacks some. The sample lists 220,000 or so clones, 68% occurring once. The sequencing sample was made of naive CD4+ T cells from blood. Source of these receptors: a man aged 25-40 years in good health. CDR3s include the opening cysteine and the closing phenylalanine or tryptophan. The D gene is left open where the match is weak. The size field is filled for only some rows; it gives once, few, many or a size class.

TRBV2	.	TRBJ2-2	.	CASRPNAGELFF	TGTGCCAGCAGGCCTAACGCCGGGGAGCTGTTTTTT
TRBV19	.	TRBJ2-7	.	CASSIGDTYEQYF	TGTGCCAGTAGTATTGGGGATACCTACGAGCAGTACTTC
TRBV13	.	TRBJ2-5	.	CASSSAPGTAETQYF	TGTGCCAGCAGCTCCGCCCCAGGGACGGCAGAGACCCAGTACTTC
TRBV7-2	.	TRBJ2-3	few	CASGSGTDTQYF	TGTGCCAGCGGGAGTGGCACAGATACGCAGTATTTT
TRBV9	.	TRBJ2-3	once	CASGTDTQYF	TGTGCCAGCGGCACAGATACGCAGTATTTT
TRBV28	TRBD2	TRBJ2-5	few	CASSRTGLAGGQRTQYF	TGTGCCAGCAGTCGAACGGGACTAGCGGGAGGGCAGCGGACCCAGTACTTC
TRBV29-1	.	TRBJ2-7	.	CSVARGPYEQYF	TGCAGCGTTGCCAGGGGTCCCTACGAGCAGTACTTC
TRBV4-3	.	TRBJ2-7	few	CASSQDRRAYEQYF	TGCGCCAGCAGCCAAGATCGGAGGGCCTACGAGCAGTACTTC
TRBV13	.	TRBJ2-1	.	CASSPKGTPMGEQFF	TGTGCCAGCAGCCCTAAGGGGACTCCCATGGGTGAGCAGTTCTTC
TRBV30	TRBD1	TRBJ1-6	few	CAWSARQGDSPLHF	TGTGCCTGGAGTGCGAGACAGGGGGATTCACCCCTCCACTTT
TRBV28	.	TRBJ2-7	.	CASTSEYEQYF	TGTGCCAGCACCTCAGAATACGAGCAGTACTTC
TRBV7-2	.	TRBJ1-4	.	CASSPIRGRGAKLFF	TGTGCCAGCAGCCCGATCCGGGGCCGGGGGGCAAAACTGTTTTTT
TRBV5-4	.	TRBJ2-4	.	CASSLGSGLAKNIQYF	TGTGCCAGCAGCTTGGGTTCTGGATTAGCCAAAAACATTCAGTACTTC
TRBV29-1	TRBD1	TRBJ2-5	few	CSAQDRGRLIQETQYF	TGCAGCGCCCAGGACAGGGGGCGATTAATCCAAGAGACCCAGTACTTC
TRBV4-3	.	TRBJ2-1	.	CASSQESGNSYNEQFF	TGCGCCAGCAGCCAAGAATCCGGAAACTCCTACAATGAGCAGTTCTTC
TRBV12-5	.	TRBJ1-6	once	CASGLPRQRRDSPLHF	TGTGCTAGTGGTTTGCCTCGACAGAGGCGGGATTCACCCCTCCACTTT
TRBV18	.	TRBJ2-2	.	CASSPGATPDRELFF	TGTGCCAGCTCACCGGGTGCTACCCCCGACAGGGAGCTGTTTTTT
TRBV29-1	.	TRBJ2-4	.	CSVEGRDYIQYF	TGCAGCGTGGAGGGCAGGGACTACATTCAGTACTTC
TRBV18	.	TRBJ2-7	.	CASSLQATYEQYF	TGTGCCAGCTCATTACAGGCAACCTACGAGCAGTACTTC
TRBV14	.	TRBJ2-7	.	CASSQGYEQYF	TGTGCCAGCAGCCAGGGCTACGAGCAGTACTTC
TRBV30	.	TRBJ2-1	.	CAWNEYRRRPFF	TGTGCCTGGAACGAGTATAGGCGACGACCGTTCTTC
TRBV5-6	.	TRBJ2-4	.	CASSSESWLSENIQYF	TGTGCCAGCAGCTCCGAGTCTTGGCTGTCGGAAAACATTCAGTACTTC
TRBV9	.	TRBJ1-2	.	CASSVASGNYGYTF	TGTGCCAGCAGCGTAGCCTCAGGGAACTATGGCTACACCTTC
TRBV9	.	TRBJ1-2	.	CASSVEGQGYGYTF	TGTGCCAGCAGCGTAGAGGGGCAGGGCTATGGCTACACCTTC
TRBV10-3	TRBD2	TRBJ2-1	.	CAIHPSGSESGNEQFF	TGTGCCATCCATCCTAGCGGGAGTGAGTCTGGCAATGAGCAGTTCTTC
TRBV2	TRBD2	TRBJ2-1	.	CSTSGHNEQFF	TGTAGTACTAGCGGACACAATGAGCAGTTCTTC
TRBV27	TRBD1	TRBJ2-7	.	CASSLNRGPYEQYF	TGTGCCAGCAGTTTAAACAGGGGGCCCTACGAGCAGTACTTC
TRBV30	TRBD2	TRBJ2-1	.	CAWSLGSGGEQFF	TGTGCCTGGAGCCTAGGGTCGGGAGGGGAGCAGTTCTTC
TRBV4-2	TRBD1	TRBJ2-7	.	CASSPDRGSYEQYF	TGTGCCAGCAGCCCGGACAGGGGGTCCTACGAGCAGTACTTC
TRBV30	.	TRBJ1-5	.	CAWSAGGTQPQHF	TGTGCCTGGAGTGCCGGGGGTACCCAGCCCCAGCATTTT
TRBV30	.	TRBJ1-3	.	CAWRARSGNTIYF	TGTGCCTGGAGGGCCCGGTCAGGAAACACCATATATTTT
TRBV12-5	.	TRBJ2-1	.	CASGLGSTPGNEQFF	TGTGCTAGTGGTTTGGGCTCGACCCCAGGGAATGAGCAGTTCTTC
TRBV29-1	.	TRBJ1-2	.	CSAVSRGTNYGYTF	TGCAGCGCTGTCAGTAGGGGAACTAACTATGGCTACACCTTC
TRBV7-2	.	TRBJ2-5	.	CASSLVPDYKETQYF	TGTGCCAGCAGCTTAGTGCCGGACTACAAAGAGACCCAGTACTTC
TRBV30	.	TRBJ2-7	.	CAWSRSGSYEQYF	TGTGCCTGGAGTCGGTCGGGATCCTACGAGCAGTACTTC
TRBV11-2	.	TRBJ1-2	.	CASSLAPQGNYGYTF	TGTGCCAGCAGCTTAGCCCCACAGGGCAACTATGGCTACACCTTC
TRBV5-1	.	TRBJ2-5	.	CASRSGGGTQYF	TGCGCCAGCAGATCTGGGGGAGGGACCCAGTACTTC
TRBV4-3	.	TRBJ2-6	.	CASSQEQLGANVLTF	TGCGCCAGCAGCCAAGAGCAATTGGGGGCCAACGTCCTGACTTTC
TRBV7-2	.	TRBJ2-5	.	CASSLVADSQETQYF	TGTGCCAGCAGCTTAGTTGCGGACAGCCAAGAGACCCAGTACTTC